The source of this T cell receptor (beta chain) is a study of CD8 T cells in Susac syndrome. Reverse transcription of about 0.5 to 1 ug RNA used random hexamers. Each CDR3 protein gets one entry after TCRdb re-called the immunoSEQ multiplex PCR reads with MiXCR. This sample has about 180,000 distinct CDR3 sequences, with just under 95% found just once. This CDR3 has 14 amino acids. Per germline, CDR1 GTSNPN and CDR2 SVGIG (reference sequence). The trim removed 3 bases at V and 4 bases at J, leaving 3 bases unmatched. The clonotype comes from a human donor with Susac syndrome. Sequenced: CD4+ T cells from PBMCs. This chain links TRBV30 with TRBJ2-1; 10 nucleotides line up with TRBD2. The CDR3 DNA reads TGTGCCTGGAGGGCTAGCGGGAGTTACAATGAGCAGTTCTTC. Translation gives CAWRASGSYNEQFF.